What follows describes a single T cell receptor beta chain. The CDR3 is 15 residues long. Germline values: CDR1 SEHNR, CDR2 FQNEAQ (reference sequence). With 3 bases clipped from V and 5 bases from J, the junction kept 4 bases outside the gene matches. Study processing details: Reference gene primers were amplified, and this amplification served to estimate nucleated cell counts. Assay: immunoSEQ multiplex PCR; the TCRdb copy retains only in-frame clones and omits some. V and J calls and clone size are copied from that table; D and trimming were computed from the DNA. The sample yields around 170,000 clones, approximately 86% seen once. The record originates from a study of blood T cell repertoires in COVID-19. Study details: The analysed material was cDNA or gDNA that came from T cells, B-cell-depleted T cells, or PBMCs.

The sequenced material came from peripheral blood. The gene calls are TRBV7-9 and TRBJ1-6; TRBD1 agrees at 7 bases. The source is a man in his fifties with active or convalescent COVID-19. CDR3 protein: CASSFGGGHNSPLHF. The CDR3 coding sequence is TGTGCCAGCAGCTTTGGAGGGGGCCATAATTCACCCCTCCACTTT.